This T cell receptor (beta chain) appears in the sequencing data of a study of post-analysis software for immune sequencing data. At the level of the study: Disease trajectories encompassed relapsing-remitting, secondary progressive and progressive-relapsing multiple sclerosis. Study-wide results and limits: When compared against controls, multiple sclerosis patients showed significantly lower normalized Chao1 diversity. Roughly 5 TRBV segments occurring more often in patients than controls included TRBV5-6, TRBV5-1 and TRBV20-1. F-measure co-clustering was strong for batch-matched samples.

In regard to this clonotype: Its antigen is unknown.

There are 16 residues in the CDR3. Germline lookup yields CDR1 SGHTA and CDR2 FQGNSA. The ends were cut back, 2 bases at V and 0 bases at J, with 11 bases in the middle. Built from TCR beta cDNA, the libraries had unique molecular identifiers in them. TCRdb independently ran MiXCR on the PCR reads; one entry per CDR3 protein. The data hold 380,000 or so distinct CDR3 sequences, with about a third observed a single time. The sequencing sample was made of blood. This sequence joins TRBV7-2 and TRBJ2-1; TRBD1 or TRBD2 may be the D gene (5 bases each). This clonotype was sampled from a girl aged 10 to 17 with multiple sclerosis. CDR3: CASSLNPGSSYNEQFF. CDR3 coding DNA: TGTGCCAGCAGCTTAAACCCAGGGAGCTCCTACAATGAGCAGTTCTTC. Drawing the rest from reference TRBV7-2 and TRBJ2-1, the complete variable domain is GAGVSQSPSNKVTEKGKDVELRCDPISGHTALYWYRQSLGQGLEFLIYFQGNSAPDKSGLPSDRFSAERTGGSVSTLTIQRTQQEDSAVYLCASSLNPGSSYNEQFFGPGTRLTVL.